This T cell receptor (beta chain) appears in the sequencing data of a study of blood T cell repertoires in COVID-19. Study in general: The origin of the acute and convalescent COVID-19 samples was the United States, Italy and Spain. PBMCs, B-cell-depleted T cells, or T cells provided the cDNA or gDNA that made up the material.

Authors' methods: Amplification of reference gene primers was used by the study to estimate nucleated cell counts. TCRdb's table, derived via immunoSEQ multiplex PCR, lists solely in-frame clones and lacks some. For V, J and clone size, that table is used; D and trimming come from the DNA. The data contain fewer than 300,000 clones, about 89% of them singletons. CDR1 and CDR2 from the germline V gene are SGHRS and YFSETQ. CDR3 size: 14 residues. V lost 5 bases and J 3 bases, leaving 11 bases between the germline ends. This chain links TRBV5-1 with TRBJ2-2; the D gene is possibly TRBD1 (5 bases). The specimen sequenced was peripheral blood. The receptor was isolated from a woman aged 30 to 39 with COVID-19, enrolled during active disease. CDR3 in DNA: TGCGCCAGCAGACCCGACAGCGACACCGGGGAGCTGTTTTTT. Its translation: CASRPDSDTGELFF.